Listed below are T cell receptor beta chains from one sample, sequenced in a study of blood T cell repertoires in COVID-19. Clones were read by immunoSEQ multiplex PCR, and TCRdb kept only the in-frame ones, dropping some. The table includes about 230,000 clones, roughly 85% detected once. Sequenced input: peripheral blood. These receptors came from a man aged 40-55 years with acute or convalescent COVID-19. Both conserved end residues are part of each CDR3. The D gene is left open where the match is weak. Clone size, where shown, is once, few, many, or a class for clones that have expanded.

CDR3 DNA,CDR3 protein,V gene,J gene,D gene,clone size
TGTGCCAGCAGCTTGAGGGTGGCGGGGGGGCCGTCCGAGACCCAGTACTTC,CASSLRVAGGPSETQYF,TRBV5-4,TRBJ2-5,TRBD2,once
TGTGCCAGCAGCTTAGAAGCCGGCTCCTATAATTCACCCCTCCACTTT,CASSLEAGSYNSPLHF,TRBV7-9,TRBJ1-6,-,-
TGCGCCAGCAGGTTTCCCTACACGAGGGTTAGCAATCAGCCCCAGCATTTT,CASRFPYTRVSNQPQHF,TRBV5-1,TRBJ1-5,-,-
TGTGCCAGCAGGGGGGGACGGACCGACATCTTC,CASRGGRTDIF,TRBV28,TRBJ2-1,-,-
TGTGCCAGCAGTTACTTTAGGCAGGGAGGAGGCTACACCTTC,CASSYFRQGGGYTF,TRBV6-5,TRBJ1-2,-,-
TGTGCCAGCTCACAAAGCACCCAGGGTTCCACTGAAGCTTTCTTT,CASSQSTQGSTEAFF,TRBV18,TRBJ1-1,-,-
TGCGCCAGCAGCTATACGGGGGTCAACACTGAAGCTTTCTTT,CASSYTGVNTEAFF,TRBV5-1,TRBJ1-1,-,-
TGTGCCAGCAGTGCAGCAGGGGGCCCCACCGGGGAGCTGTTTTTT,CASSAAGGPTGELFF,TRBV2,TRBJ2-2,TRBD1,-
TGTGCCAGCAGCTTGACAGGGGTCACTGAAGCTTTCTTT,CASSLTGVTEAFF,TRBV7-6,TRBJ1-1,TRBD1,-
TGTGCCAGAGAAAAGGGGGTTTATGGCTACACCTTC,CAREKGVYGYTF,TRBV5-3,TRBJ1-2,-,few
TGTGCCAGCAGCGACAGCTCCAGGACAGATACGCAGTATTTT,CASSDSSRTDTQYF,TRBV14,TRBJ2-3,-,-
TGCGCCAGCAGCCAAGATACAGGGGGTGAGCAGTACTTC,CASSQDTGGEQYF,TRBV4-1,TRBJ2-7,TRBD1,-
TGTGCCAGCAGCAAATGGACAGAGAACACTGAAGCTTTCTTT,CASSKWTENTEAFF,TRBV7-9,TRBJ1-1,-,-
TGTGCCAGCTCACCGGAAGGACAACCCACCGGGGAGCTGTTTTTT,CASSPEGQPTGELFF,TRBV18,TRBJ2-2,-,-
TGCAGCGTTCAGGGGACAGGGGAAACCTCCTACGAGCAGTACTTC,CSVQGTGETSYEQYF,TRBV29-1,TRBJ2-7,TRBD1,-
TGTGCCAGCAGCCAAGATACGGGGGGGACTAATGAAAAACTGTTTTTT,CASSQDTGGTNEKLFF,TRBV4-2,TRBJ1-4,-,-
TGTGCCAGCAGCTTACCACGCGGGACGGGGGATGAGCAGTTCTTC,CASSLPRGTGDEQFF,TRBV13,TRBJ2-1,-,-
TGTGCCAGCAGGACTAGCGGGGGCGGGTACCAAGAGACCCAGTACTTC,CASRTSGGGYQETQYF,TRBV2,TRBJ2-5,TRBD2,-
TGTGCCAGTAGTATAGCTCCCTGGACAGGGGGCGACGAGCAGTACTTC,CASSIAPWTGGDEQYF,TRBV19,TRBJ2-7,TRBD1,-
TGCGCCAGCAGTCTAGACAGGAACACAGATACGCAGTATTTT,CASSLDRNTDTQYF,TRBV10-1,TRBJ2-3,-,-
TGCGCCAGCAGCTTGGCCGCAGGGGGGACGACAACTAATGAAAAACTGTTTTTT,CASSLAAGGTTTNEKLFF,TRBV5-1,TRBJ1-4,TRBD1,once
TGTGCCAGCAGCCAATCTACCGGAGGACTAGCGGGGGCCAGAGATACGCAGTATTTT,CASSQSTGGLAGARDTQYF,TRBV4-2,TRBJ2-3,TRBD2,-
TGTGCCAGCAGTCCCGGACAGGGCCGCGTTGAGACCCAGTACTTC,CASSPGQGRVETQYF,TRBV27,TRBJ2-5,TRBD1,-
TGTGCCAGCTCACCAGAGGGAATGGGTTCACCCCTCCACTTT,CASSPEGMGSPLHF,TRBV18,TRBJ1-6,-,-
TGCGCCAGCAGCTTGGTTCAGGGCTCTGGAAACACCATATATTTT,CASSLVQGSGNTIYF,TRBV5-1,TRBJ1-3,-,-
TGCGCCAGCAGCTACCGGACAAAGAACACCGGGGAGCTGTTTTTT,CASSYRTKNTGELFF,TRBV5-1,TRBJ2-2,-,-
TGCAGCGTTGAATCTGGCAGGGCGCATGGCTACACCTTC,CSVESGRAHGYTF,TRBV29-1,TRBJ1-2,-,-
TGTGCCAGCAGTTTGCAGGGGGAAAAACTGTTTTTT,CASSLQGEKLFF,TRBV12-3/TRBV12-4,TRBJ1-4,-,once
TGTGCCACCAGTGATCCCGGACTAGCGGGGAACACAGATACGCAGTATTTT,CATSDPGLAGNTDTQYF,TRBV24-1,TRBJ2-3,TRBD2,-
TGTGCCAGCAGCTTTACGGGGGGGGTCCCAGATACGCAGTATTTT,CASSFTGGVPDTQYF,TRBV7-2,TRBJ2-3,TRBD2,-
TGTGCCAGCAGTTCTCAGCGGGTTAGACAAGAGACCCAGTACTTC,CASSSQRVRQETQYF,TRBV6-5,TRBJ2-5,-,-
TGCAGTGCTAGTTGGCAGGGAAGGTATTCCACTAATGAAAAACTGTTTTTT,CSASWQGRYSTNEKLFF,TRBV20-1,TRBJ1-4,-,-
TGTGCCAGCAGTTCACCCGGACAGGCCCACACTAAAAACACCATATATTTT,CASSSPGQAHTKNTIYF,TRBV27,TRBJ1-3,TRBD1,once
TGTGCCAGCAGCCAAGTGGTCGGGGGAGTAGGTGAGCAGTTCTTC,CASSQVVGGVGEQFF,TRBV3-1/TRBV3-2,TRBJ2-1,-,-
TGTGCCAGCGGCGGACAGGGAGGCAATCAGCCCCAGCATTTT,CASGGQGGNQPQHF,TRBV6-5,TRBJ1-5,TRBD1,-
TGTGCCAGCTCTCGATATAGGGACTCCCTAGGAGAGACCCAGTACTTC,CASSRYRDSLGETQYF,TRBV18,TRBJ2-5,-,-
TGCGCCAGCAGCCACGGAGGACCCTCTGGAAACACCATATATTTT,CASSHGGPSGNTIYF,TRBV5-1,TRBJ1-3,-,once
TGTGCCAGCTCACCGGTCGGGTACGAGCAGTACTTC,CASSPVGYEQYF,TRBV18,TRBJ2-7,-,-
TGTGCCAGTAGTATGACATTAACCGGGGAGCTGTTTTTT,CASSMTLTGELFF,TRBV19,TRBJ2-2,-,-
TGTGCCAGCAGGCACAGGAGTAATGGCTACACCTTC,CASRHRSNGYTF,TRBV12-3/TRBV12-4,TRBJ1-2,-,-